This T cell receptor (beta chain) was identified in a study of tumor-infiltrating lymphocytes in localized non-small cell lung cancer (dated by TCRdb to the early 2020s). At the level of the whole study: The cohort covered several histologies, both smokers and never-smokers, and patients whose samples were collected after neoadjuvant chemotherapy. Resected tumor tissue and uninvolved lung tissue described as non-adjacent to the tumor were contributed by each patient, with both tissues obtained from the same patient. Alongside flow cytometry, multiplex immunofluorescence, RNA-seq, exome sequencing and proteomics, TCR sequencing was applied to the same patients as one of several integrated assays. In total, the ICON cohort was made up of about 150 surgical patients who had localized non-small cell lung cancer and whose tumors were resected. For 50 to 60 patients, immunoSEQ T-cell fraction was compared between paired tumor and uninvolved lung.

General conclusions and limits of the study: Because different assays used different pieces of the same tissue, intratumor heterogeneity could not be separated from technical variation. Because assay coverage varied across patients depending on available tissue quantity, TCR sequencing was performed for only a subset of the cohort. Recurrence-free survival showed no association with tumor T-cell fraction from TCR sequencing (p = 0.61). TCRbeta sequencing supported higher T cell infiltration in tumors than in uninvolved lung tissue, consistent with immunofluorescence CD3 counts. No difference in TCR-derived T-cell fraction was observed between the flow cytometry-defined immunotypes IM1 (good prognosis) and IM2 (poor prognosis).

At the junction V is shortened by 6 bases and J by 6 bases, with 9 bases in between. Via the germline V gene (reference sequence), CDR1 is LNHDA and CDR2 SQIVND. The CDR3, from cysteine to phenylalanine, totals 12 residues. The CDR3 DNA has 36 bases and is translated from base 1. Patient enrollment in ICON started in early 2016, and the final patient was enrolled in the second half of 2018. A subcohort of some 77 patients provided fresh tumor and matched uninvolved tissue for in-depth immune analyses, with TCR sequencing among those analyses. DNA isolated from bulk tissue, without cell sorting, was used for TCR sequencing. This clone came up a few times. Its antigen remains undetermined. Per-nucleotide qualities are absent, and no much larger clonotype sits a single base away. The T-cell fraction in tumor and uninvolved lung tissue was obtained from TCR sequencing using the immunoSEQ assay. Processing in the source paper ran as follows. For survival analysis, patients were split into high (upper tertile) and low (lower two tertiles) T-cell fraction groups and compared by log-rank test. A signed-rank test was used to check for differences in T-cell fraction between paired tumor and uninvolved lung. The source is immuneACCESS, and TCRdb retained only in-frame sequences with V and J called. Part of the clones is not carried over; for the studies checked, unresolved V genes explain less than half of this, and the remainder is unexplained. V and J calls and clone size follow that table, whereas D and trimming were derived from the DNA. The sample profile shows about 24,000 clones; under 75% of them were found once. Of the sample, under 7% is held by the ten largest clones.

This TCR came from a human donor with non-small cell lung cancer. The chain was built from TRBV19 and TRBJ1-5, with TRBD1 tentatively as D gene (5 bases match). Sequenced: lung tumor tissue. At the DNA level, the sequence is TGTGCCAGTAGGTGGCAGGGTCAGCCCCAGCATTTT. This yields the protein CASRWQGQPQHF.